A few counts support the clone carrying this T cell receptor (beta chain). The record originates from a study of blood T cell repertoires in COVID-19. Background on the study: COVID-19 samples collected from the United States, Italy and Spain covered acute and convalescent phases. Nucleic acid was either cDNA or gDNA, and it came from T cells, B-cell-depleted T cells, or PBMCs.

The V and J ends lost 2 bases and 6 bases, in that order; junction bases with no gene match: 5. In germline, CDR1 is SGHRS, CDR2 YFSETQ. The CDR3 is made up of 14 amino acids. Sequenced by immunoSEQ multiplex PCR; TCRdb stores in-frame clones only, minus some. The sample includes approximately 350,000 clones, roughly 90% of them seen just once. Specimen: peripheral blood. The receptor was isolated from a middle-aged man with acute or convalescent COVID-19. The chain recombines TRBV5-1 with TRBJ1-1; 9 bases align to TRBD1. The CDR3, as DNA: TGCGCCAGCAGCTTTACAGGGGGCGCCTCTGAAGCTTTCTTT. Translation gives CASSFTGGASEAFF.